The clone carrying this TCR beta chain has a handful of counts. Its target is not known. These data belong to a study of T-cell memory formation after mild COVID-19. General study findings and limits: The appearance of some responding clones in pre-infection memory suggested that cross-reactive memory joined. Nothing showed for sure that second-wave clones peaking on day 37 were SARS-CoV-2 specific. Day 15 to 85 contractors were CD4/CD8 balanced; later expanders leaned CD4+.

TCRdb re-analysed the 5' RACE reads in MiXCR, keeping a single row per CDR3 protein. This table holds over 500,000 distinct CDR3 sequences, approximately 15% found once. CDR3 length equals 15 residues. V shed 4 bases and J shed 4 bases, with 19 bases lying between them. Germline CDR1 and CDR2: DFQATT and SNEGSKA (reference sequence). This chain links TRBV20-1 with TRBJ1-2; D remains ambiguous. Sequencing was performed on PBMCs or a T cell subset sorted from them (not recorded which). The sequence came from an adult woman who had mild COVID-19 (a few samples of this study predate the infection). Cell type and time point are not known. The CDR3 sequence: CSAINYRDSGYGYTF. In DNA, the CDR3 is TGCAGTGCTATTAATTACCGGGATTCGGGCTATGGCTACACCTTC.